The 21 T cell receptor beta chains in this list originate from one sample, sequenced in a study of shared clonotypes between healthy human individuals. Sequencing was performed with immunoSEQ multiplex PCR; in TCRdb, only in-frame clones are kept and a portion is missing. This table has hundreds of thousands of clones, 74% appearing once. Input material: memory CD4+ T cells sorted from blood. The subset here: CD45RA-negative fraction. The receptor source for this set is a man under 40 in good health.

J is TRBJ2-5 and V is TRBV4-1; tentative D call: TRBD1 (6 bases). CDR3 length: 15 residues. Trimming removed 5 bases at V and 4 bases at J, with 17 bases between. Germline CDR1 and CDR2: MGHRA and YSYEKL. The CDR3 loop is CASSSDVGQSETQYF. Written as DNA, the CDR3 is TGCGCCAGCAGCTCAGATGTTGGACAGTCAGAGACCCAGTACTTC.

The rearrangement joins TRBV10-2 to TRBJ2-4, with 9 bases matching TRBD2. The CDR3 runs to 20 residues. The V gene end was trimmed by 7 bases and the J gene end by 2 bases; junction bases not matched to a gene: 21. Germline-derived CDR1 and CDR2 are WSHSY and SAAADI. The CDR3 here is CASTTSKAGGAMLSKNIQYF. The CDR3 DNA is TGCGCCAGCACCACTAGTAAGGCGGGAGGGGCCATGTTATCCAAAAACATTCAGTACTTC.

The CDR3 region is CASQPPRERSSYEQYF. In DNA, the CDR3 is TGTGCCAGCCAACCGCCCCGGGAACGAAGCTCCTACGAGCAGTACTTC. The chain carries TRBV19 and TRBJ2-7; D might be TRBD2 (5 bases). There are 16 residues in the CDR3. V lost 9 bases and J 0 bases, leaving 21 bases between the germline ends. Germline-derived CDR1 and CDR2 are LNHDA and SQIVND (reference sequence).

This sequence joins TRBV11-2 and TRBJ2-7; 9 nucleotides line up with TRBD1. Looked up from germline, CDR1 is SGHAT and CDR2 is FQNNGV. The CDR3 runs 13 residues. J gave up 5 bases and V 8 bases, and 7 bases lay outside the gene matches. CDR3 nucleotide sequence: TGTGCCAGCGACCGGGACAGGGTAAACGAGCAGTACTTC. Protein: CASDRDRVNEQYF.

The chain employs TRBV7-9 and TRBJ1-1; D ambiguous. The V gene lost 10 bases and the J gene lost 0 bases, with 15 bases spanning the gap. The length of the CDR3 is 14 residues. The V gene's germline CDR1 is SEHNR and CDR2 FQNEAQ (reference sequence). CDR3 region: CATSPSRMNTEAFF. CDR3 coding DNA: TGTGCCACCTCCCCTTCTCGGATGAACACTGAAGCTTTCTTT.

This chain joins TRBV5-1 and TRBJ2-7; TRBD1 aligns across 8 bases. Per the germline V gene, CDR1 is SGHRS and CDR2 is YFSETQ. The CDR3 consists of 15 residues. V lost 4 bases, J lost 2 bases, and 8 bases stayed unmatched. The CDR3 here is CASSPQDRATYEQYF. The CDR3 nucleotides are TGCGCCAGCAGCCCTCAGGACAGGGCTACCTACGAGCAGTACTTC.

This clone was picked up one time. The chain uses TRBV15 and TRBJ2-2; a possible D gene is TRBD1 (5 bases). V was shortened by 0 bases and J by 6 bases, with 11 bases between the two germline ends. Germline assignment: CDR1 LNHNV and CDR2 YYDKDF (reference sequence). This CDR3 region has 15 residues. CDR3 sequence: CATSRETVIPGELFF. Here the CDR3 DNA reads TGTGCCACCAGCAGAGAGACAGTTATACCCGGGGAGCTGTTTTTT.

The V gene is TRBV18, the J gene TRBJ2-3; D is unclear. In germline, CDR1 is KGHSH, CDR2 LQKENI. CDR3 size: 13 residues. Trimming left V 3 bases short and J 6 bases short, with 10 bases between. CDR3 region: CASSPHVADTQYF. The CDR3 region has the DNA TGTGCCAGCTCACCGCACGTTGCGGATACGCAGTATTTT. Full variable domain (outside the CDR3, taken from reference TRBV18 and TRBJ2-3): NAGVMQNPRHLVRRRGQEARLRCSPMKGHSHVYWYRQLPEEGLKFMVYLQKENIIDESGMPKERFSAEFPKEGPSILRIQQVVRGDSAAYFCASSPHVADTQYFGPGTRLTVL.

This clone appeared a single time. V usage is TRBV30 and J usage is TRBJ1-2; a weak D match, TRBD1 (6 bases). Germline V gene lookup returns CDR1 GTSNPN and CDR2 SVGIG (reference sequence). Trimming took 4 bases from V and 4 from J, leaving 13 bases between them. The CDR3 totals 13 residues. The CDR3 nucleotides are TGTGCCTGGAAAGGTGGACAGACCTATGGCTACACCTTC. Protein sequence: CAWKGGQTYGYTF. The whole variable domain, remainder taken from reference TRBV30 and TRBJ1-2, is SQTIHQWPATLVQPVGSPLSLECTVEGTSNPNLYWYRQAAGRGLQLLFYSVGIGQISSEVPQNLSASRPQDRQFILSSKKLLLSDSGFYLCAWKGGQTYGYTFGSGTRLTVV.

This clone was detected once. The chain carries TRBV2 and TRBJ2-5; no definite D call. Germline assignment: CDR1 SNHLY and CDR2 FYNNEI. The CDR3 has 10 amino acids. V lost 5 bases and J lost 3, with 1 base in between. CDR3 loop: CASSKETQYF. The DNA of the CDR3 is TGTGCCAGCAGTAAAGAGACCCAGTACTTC.

Concerning this clone itself: Since a much larger clone is just one base distant, this may be a read error. The chain combines TRBV10-2 with TRBJ2-5; D is possibly TRBD1 or TRBD2 (7 bases each). Germline-derived CDR1 and CDR2 are WSHSY and SAAADI. The CDR3 has 14 residues. V gave up 10 bases and J gave up 5 bases, with 20 bases separating them. The CDR3 DNA is TGCGCCACCAGGGGGGGGGCCCCACGGGAGACCCAGTACTTC. Its protein product is CATRGGAPRETQYF.

This clone showed up many times. The V call is TRBV7-8, the J call TRBJ2-1; 7 nucleotides line up with TRBD2. The trim removed 3 bases at V and 4 bases at J, leaving 12 bases unmatched. Germline V gene data show CDR1 as SGHVS and CDR2 as FQNEAQ. The CDR3 spans 17 residues. The CDR3, as DNA: TGTGCCAGCAGCTTTCCTTCTAGCGGCCTAGGGTACAATGAGCAGTTCTTC. Amino acid sequence: CASSFPSSGLGYNEQFF. The complete variable domain, with remaining parts taken from reference TRBV7-8 and TRBJ2-1, reads GAGVSQSPRYKVAKRGQDVALRCDPISGHVSLFWYQQALGQGPEFLTYFQNEAQLDKSGLPSDRFFAERPEGSVSTLKIQRTQQEDSAVYLCASSFPSSGLGYNEQFFGPGTRLTVL.

The chain carries TRBV25-1 and TRBJ2-7; D gene ambiguous. Deletions cut 4 bases from V and 4 bases from J, with 14 bases between. Germline V gives CDR1 MGHDK, CDR2 SYGVNS. This CDR3 contains 14 residues. The CDR3 nucleotides are TGTGCCAGCAGTGCTGTCACGATACGGTACGAGCAGTACTTC. Its translation: CASSAVTIRYEQYF.

Points on this clone: It differs at one base from a far larger clone, so likely a read error. The rearrangement links TRBV7-9 to TRBJ1-1; the D is unclear. The CDR3 sequence is 13 residues long. Germline assignment: CDR1 SEHNR and CDR2 FQNEAQ (reference sequence). Trimming took off 2 bases at V and 1 base at J, with 5 bases between the two ends. The CDR3: CASSLWGNTEAFF. The CDR3 DNA is TGTGCCAGCAGCTTATGGGGGAACACTGAAGCTTTCTTT.

There are a few counts of this clone. The rearrangement joins TRBV6-1 to TRBJ1-5; D gene uncertain. The CDR3 contains 13 residues. The germline V and J ends were trimmed by 4 bases and 5 bases, with 9 bases remaining between them. The germline V gene encodes CDR1 MNHNS and CDR2 SASEGT. CDR3 in amino acids: CASSGSSHQPQHF. In DNA form, the CDR3 reads TGTGCCAGCAGTGGGAGTTCTCATCAGCCCCAGCATTTT.

This clone has just a few counts. The chain uses TRBV19 and TRBJ1-1; D is unresolved. The length of the CDR3 is 13 residues. V lost 7 bases and J lost 5, with 14 bases in between. CDR1 LNHDA and CDR2 SQIVND come from the germline V gene (reference sequence). CDR3 protein: CASMDFTGTEAFF. DNA for the CDR3: TGTGCCAGTATGGACTTCACCGGGACTGAAGCTTTCTTT. Full variable domain (outside the CDR3, taken from reference TRBV19 and TRBJ1-1): DGGITQSPKYLFRKEGQNVTLSCEQNLNHDAMYWYRQDPGQGLRLIYYSQIVNDFQKGDIAEGYSVSREKKESFPLTVTSAQKNPTAFYLCASMDFTGTEAFFGQGTRLTVV.

A note on this clone: Within the sample, other DNA sequences also encode this same CDR3. The chain combines TRBV7-9 with TRBJ2-1; D gene unclear. CDR1 is SEHNR and CDR2 is FQNEAQ in the germline V gene (reference sequence). The CDR3 is 16 amino acids. V lost 0 bases to trimming and J lost 0 bases, with 9 bases between them. The CDR3 region is CASSLALSGSYNEQFF. CDR3 sequence (DNA): TGTGCCAGCAGCTTAGCGCTTTCGGGCTCCTACAATGAGCAGTTCTTC.

This rearrangement joins TRBV19 to TRBJ2-5, with 7 bases fitting TRBD2. This CDR3 has 14 amino acids. The trim removed 1 base at V and 7 bases at J, leaving 6 bases unmatched. Germline CDR1 reads LNHDA; CDR2 reads SQIVND (reference sequence). The CDR3 spells CASSIGGGRGTQYF. The CDR3 DNA reads as TGTGCCAGTAGTATAGGGGGAGGGCGGGGGACCCAGTACTTC.

The chain carries TRBV27 and TRBJ1-5; 11 bases agree with TRBD1. J was trimmed by 6 bases and V by 6 bases; bases with no gene match: 7. This CDR3 is 15 amino acids long. Germline lookup yields CDR1 MNHEY and CDR2 SMNVEV (reference sequence). CDR3 coding DNA: TGTGCCAGCAGGGACAGGGGGCAACGAGGTCAGCCCCAGCATTTT. Protein sequence: CASRDRGQRGQPQHF.

The chain employs TRBV2 and TRBJ2-3; D unresolved. Germline CDR1 is SNHLY and CDR2 is FYNNEI. The V end was cut by 3 bases, the J end by 1 base, with 8 bases between. The CDR3 length is 14 residues. CDR3 protein: CASSDRLGTDTQYF. CDR3 nucleotide sequence: TGTGCCAGCAGTGATCGATTAGGCACAGATACGCAGTATTTT.

The V and J genes are TRBV2 and TRBJ2-1; 9 bases align to TRBD2. Trimming removed 4 bases from V and 0 bases from J; junction bases left unmatched: 10. This CDR3 has 18 amino acids. The germline CDR1 and CDR2 sequences are SNHLY and FYNNEI. CDR3 DNA: TGTGCCAGCAGTGTTAGCGGGAGTACCCCGAGCTCCTACAATGAGCAGTTCTTC. The encoded protein is CASSVSGSTPSSYNEQFF.